This T cell receptor beta chain was documented in a study of Graves' ophthalmopathy and Graves' hyperthyroidism. Turning to the study itself: Stable hyperthyroidism meant no ophthalmopathy within 18 months of follow-up.

Clinical symptoms, serum thyroxine, TRAb, thyroid ultrasound and orbital computed tomography were relied on for diagnosis. The CDR3 has 17 residues. Amplification of TCR beta CDR3 regions used RNA transcripts. In the first round, RT-PCR was carried out with HTBI primers, and a multiplex PCR formed the second round. TCRdb itself ran the multiplex PCR reads through MiXCR, one entry per CDR3 protein. This sample has around 590,000 distinct CDR3 sequences; about 40% occur once, and the top ten carry around 4%. In regard to this clonotype: This may be a read error, as it is one base from a much larger clone.

The sequence derives from an adult man with Graves' hyperthyroidism. The V call is TRBV12-3 or TRBV12-4, the J call TRBJ2-7, with 8 nucleotides matching TRBD2. The sample was peripheral blood or thyroid tissue (not recorded which). As DNA, the CDR3 is TGTGCCAGCAGTCGTTCCAGACCCGGGACTAGGGCTTACGGGCAGTACTTC. Residues: CASSRSRPGTRAYGQYF.